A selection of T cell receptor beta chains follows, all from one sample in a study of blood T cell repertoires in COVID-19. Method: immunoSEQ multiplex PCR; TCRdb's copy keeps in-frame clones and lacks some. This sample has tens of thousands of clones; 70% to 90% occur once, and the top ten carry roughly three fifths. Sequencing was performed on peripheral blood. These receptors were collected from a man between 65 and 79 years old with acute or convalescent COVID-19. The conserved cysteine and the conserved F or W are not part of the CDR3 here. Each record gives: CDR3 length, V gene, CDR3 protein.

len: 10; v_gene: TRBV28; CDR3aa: ASSSSFYEQY
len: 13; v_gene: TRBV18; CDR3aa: ASSPSGTWISPLH
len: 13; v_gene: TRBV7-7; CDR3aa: ASSSHRGSYNEQF
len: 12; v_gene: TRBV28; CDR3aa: ASSFSVLVYEQY
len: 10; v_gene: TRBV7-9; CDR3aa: ASSLAGQPQH
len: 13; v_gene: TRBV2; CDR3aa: ASSENGVSTDTQY
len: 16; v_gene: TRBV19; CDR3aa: ASRLLGVAGVNTGELF
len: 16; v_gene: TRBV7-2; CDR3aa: ASSPGTTQSSYNSPLH
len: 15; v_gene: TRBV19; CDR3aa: ASSTRDGGGPLNEQF
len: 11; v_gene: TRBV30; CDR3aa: AWSLGQRETQY
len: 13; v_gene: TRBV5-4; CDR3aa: ASSLAAGGTDTQY
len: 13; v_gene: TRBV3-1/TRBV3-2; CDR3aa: ASSQNGGSGNTIY
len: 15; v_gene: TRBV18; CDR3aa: ASSPRQVLEANYGYT
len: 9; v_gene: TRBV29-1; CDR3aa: SVVLQQTQY
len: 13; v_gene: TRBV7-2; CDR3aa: ASSLEGRGNSPLH
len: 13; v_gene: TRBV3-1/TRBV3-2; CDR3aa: ASSQVAGVPDTQY
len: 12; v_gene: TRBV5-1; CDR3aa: ARRYGGYTGELF
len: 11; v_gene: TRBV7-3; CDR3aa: ASRGQVNTEAF
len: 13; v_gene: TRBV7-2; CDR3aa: ASSTSPGGTGELF
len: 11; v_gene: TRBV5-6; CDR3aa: ASSDGQGARAF
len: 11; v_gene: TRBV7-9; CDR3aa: ASSSGGGNTIY
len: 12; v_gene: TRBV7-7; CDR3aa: ASTPDRLPGELF
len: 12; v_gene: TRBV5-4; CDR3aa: ASSTGQDQGTQY
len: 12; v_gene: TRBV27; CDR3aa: ASSFRAGGVEQF
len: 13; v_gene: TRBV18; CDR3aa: ASSRTGGGPDTQY
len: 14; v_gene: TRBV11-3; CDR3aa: ASSLGGLAGVNEQF
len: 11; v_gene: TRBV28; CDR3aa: ASRKQGHTEAF
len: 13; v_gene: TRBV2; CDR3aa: ASSERTGVGNTIY
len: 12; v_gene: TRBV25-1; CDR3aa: ASSRRGASYEQY
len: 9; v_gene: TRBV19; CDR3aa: ATGGVTEAF
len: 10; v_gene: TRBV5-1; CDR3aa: ASSLDSSGYT
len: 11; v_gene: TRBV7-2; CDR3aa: ASRERMRAEAF
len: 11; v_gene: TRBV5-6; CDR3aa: ASSSTGGIGYT
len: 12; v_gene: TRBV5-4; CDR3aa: ASSLAASPYEQY
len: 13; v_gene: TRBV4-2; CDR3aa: ASSQDLGQNYGYT
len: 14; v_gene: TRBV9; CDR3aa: ASSAENLGTPETQY
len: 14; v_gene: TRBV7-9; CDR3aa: ASSLKGQGGGGGYT
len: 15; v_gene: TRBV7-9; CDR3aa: ASSSSWADRLRDEQY
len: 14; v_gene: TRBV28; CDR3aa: ASSRTGGRTNEKLF
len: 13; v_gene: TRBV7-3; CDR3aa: ASSPSGRGYNEQF
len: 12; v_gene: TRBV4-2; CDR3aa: ASSQAGGGVEQY
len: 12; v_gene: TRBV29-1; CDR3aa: SAISAKFTDTQY
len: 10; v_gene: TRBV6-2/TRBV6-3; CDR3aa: ASSWTSNEQF
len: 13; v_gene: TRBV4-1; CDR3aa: ASSQAGASGNTIY
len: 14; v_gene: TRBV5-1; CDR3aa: ASSLEGQGRGETQY
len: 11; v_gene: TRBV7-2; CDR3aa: ASSPGQLETQY
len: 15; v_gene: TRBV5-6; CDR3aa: ASSATGTSHSNQPQH
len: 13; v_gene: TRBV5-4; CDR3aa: ASNKGLAGSYEQY
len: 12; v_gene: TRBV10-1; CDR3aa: ASSEGGGDNEQF
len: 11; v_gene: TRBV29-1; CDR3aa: SVLGEGSEKLF
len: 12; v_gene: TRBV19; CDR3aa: ASRTIPGSYGYT
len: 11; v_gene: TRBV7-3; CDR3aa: ASSYPGVHEQF